Below are 25 T cell receptor beta chains sequenced from a single sample in a study of identical twins. MiXCR was run by TCRdb on the 5' RACE reads, yielding one entry per CDR3 protein. The repertoire has some 690,000 distinct CDR3 sequences, approximately 21% of them found once; the top ten carry roughly 4.3%. This sample was also put to use in a study of T cells expressing NK-cell markers.

The material sequenced was PBMCs. All receptors come from a woman under 30 in good health.

There are a few counts of this clonotype. V gene TRBV5-1 combines with J gene TRBJ2-1, with 10 bases fitting TRBD2. V lost 2 bases, J lost 5 bases, and 4 bases stayed unmatched. CDR1 is SGHRS, CDR2 YFSETQ, per germline. This CDR3 region has 15 residues. The CDR3 nucleotides are TGCGCCAGCAGCTTTAGCGGGGGGCGAAACAATGAGCAGTTCTTC. Protein sequence: CASSFSGGRNNEQFF.

This clonotype was counted only a few times. The chain combines TRBV7-3 with TRBJ2-5; D is unresolved. Per the germline V gene, CDR1 is SGHTA and CDR2 is FQGTGA. V was trimmed by 5 bases and J by 1 base, leaving 8 bases between them. This CDR3 spans 13 amino acids. The DNA of the CDR3 is TGTGCCAGCAGCCCTAGGGTCCAAGAGACCCAGTACTTC. As protein: CASSPRVQETQYF.

This clonotype turned up a few times. V usage is TRBV20-1 and J usage is TRBJ2-7, with TRBD1 matching 10 bases. Trimming cost V 7 bases and J 4 bases; bases outside gene matches: 7. The CDR3 is 13 amino acids. Germline loops: CDR1 DFQATT, CDR2 SNEGSKA (reference sequence). CDR3 in amino acids: CSVRGQGKYEQYF. The CDR3 region has the DNA TGCAGTGTTCGGGGACAGGGGAAGTACGAGCAGTACTTC.

This sequence joins TRBV30 and TRBJ2-5, with D maybe TRBD2 (6 bases). The CDR3 covers 15 residues. The V end was cut by 4 bases, the J end by 2 bases, with 17 bases between. Per germline, CDR1 GTSNPN and CDR2 SVGIG (reference sequence). Here the CDR3 reads CAWTAGTSSQETQYF. CDR3 coding DNA: TGTGCCTGGACCGCGGGGACTTCCTCACAAGAGACCCAGTACTTC.

Ten or more counts support this clonotype. J is TRBJ2-6 and V is TRBV29-1; no reliable D call. The CDR3 extends over 14 amino acids. Germline V CDR1 and CDR2: SQVTM, ANQGSEA. Deletions cut 3 bases from V and 0 bases from J, with 6 bases between. CDR3 DNA sequence: TGCAGCGTTGATGTCGGCTCTGGGGCCAACGTCCTGACTTTC. This translates into CSVDVGSGANVLTF. Full variable domain (remainder filled in from reference TRBV29-1 and TRBJ2-6): SAVISQKPSRDICQRGTSLTIQCQVDSQVTMMFWYRQQPGQSLTLIATANQGSEATYESGFVIDKFPISRPNLTFSTLTVSNMSPEDSSIYLCSVDVGSGANVLTFGAGSRLTVL.

V gene TRBV20-1 combines with J gene TRBJ2-7; TRBD2 is a possible D gene (5 bases). The CDR3 runs 14 residues. Germline V gene data show CDR1 as DFQATT and CDR2 as SNEGSKA (reference sequence). Trimming took 0 bases from V and 2 from J, leaving 11 bases between them. The CDR3 loop is CSAREGAEPYEQYF. CDR3 DNA sequence: TGCAGTGCTAGAGAGGGAGCGGAACCCTACGAGCAGTACTTC.

The V and J genes are TRBV4-2 and TRBJ1-1; D is undetermined. Germline lookup yields CDR1 LGHNA and CDR2 YNFKEQ. Deletions cut 7 bases from V and 5 bases from J, with 11 bases between. This CDR3 spans 12 amino acids. The CDR3 loop reads CASTGYGTEAFF. CDR3 DNA sequence: TGTGCCAGCACGGGGTACGGAACTGAAGCTTTCTTT.

This clonotype has at least ten counts. The V and J genes are TRBV21-1 and TRBJ1-1; TRBD1, as called in the table, went unchecked against the DNA. TRBV21-1 represents a pseudogene. The CDR3 is made up of 11 amino acids. The DNA of the CDR3 is TGTGCCAGGACCCGGGACACTGAAGCTTTCTTT. It translates to CARTRDTEAFF.

The J gene is TRBJ2-1, the V gene TRBV2; no reliable D call. This CDR3 region has 14 residues. Trimming pared 2 bases from V and 4 bases from J, leaving 9 bases between. Germline loops: CDR1 SNHLY, CDR2 FYNNEI. The CDR3 DNA sequence: TGTGCCAGCAGTGAAACGGGCGGTTACAATGAGCAGTTCTTC. This codes for CASSETGGYNEQFF.

The chain joins TRBV6-2 or TRBV6-3 to TRBJ2-1, with D tentatively TRBD2 (5 bases). The CDR3 contains 15 residues. The V gene's germline CDR1 is MNHEY and CDR2 SVGEGT. Trimming shortened V by 2 bases and J by 8 bases, and 16 bases separated the two germline ends. The CDR3: CASSYRLAGLHEQFF. For the CDR3, the DNA is TGTGCCAGCAGTTACCGTCTAGCCGGCCTACATGAGCAGTTCTTC.

There are a few counts of this clonotype. This chain joins TRBV2 and TRBJ2-1, with 12 bases matching TRBD2. This CDR3 spans 12 amino acids. V gave up 8 bases and J gave up 10 bases; unmatched junction bases: 3. Germline V gives CDR1 SNHLY, CDR2 FYNNEI. The CDR3 nucleotides are TGTGCCAGCGTACTAGCGGGAGGAGAGCAGTTCTTC. It is translated as CASVLAGGEQFF.

This clonotype came up once. The chain uses TRBV12-3 or TRBV12-4 and TRBJ1-2; 7 bases fit TRBD1. Germline trimming cut 5 bases from V and 10 bases from J; bases unmatched to any gene: 4. The CDR3 sequence is 11 residues long. CDR3 in amino acids: CASSIQGVYTF. The CDR3 DNA follows: TGTGCCAGCAGTATCCAGGGGGTCTACACCTTC.

This chain uses TRBV20-1 with TRBJ2-1, with 11 bases fitting TRBD2. J lost 4 bases, V lost 3 bases, and 5 bases had no gene match. Germline assignment: CDR1 DFQATT and CDR2 SNEGSKA (reference sequence). This CDR3 has 15 residues. The CDR3, as DNA: TGCAGTGCTAGGAATCGACTAGCGGGGTACAATGAGCAGTTCTTC. It yields the protein CSARNRLAGYNEQFF.

This chain links TRBV30 with TRBJ2-2; 7 bases fit TRBD1. Trimming cost V 8 bases and J 6 bases; bases outside gene matches: 6. The CDR3 runs 12 residues. Germline loops: CDR1 GTSNPN, CDR2 SVGIG (reference sequence). The CDR3: CAQGDAAGELFF. The CDR3 coding sequence is TGTGCCCAGGGGGACGCCGCCGGGGAGCTGTTTTTT.

This clonotype has only a few counts. The chain carries TRBV3-1 and TRBJ2-5; 9 positions agree with TRBD1. The CDR3 runs 15 residues. CDR1 is LGHDT and CDR2 is YNNKEL in the germline V gene (reference sequence). J gave up 5 bases and V 4 bases, and 8 bases lay outside the gene matches. DNA of the CDR3: TGTGCCAGCAGCCCACCGGGACAGGGTAGGGAGACCCAGTACTTC. It is translated as CASSPPGQGRETQYF.

The rearrangement joins TRBV6-1 to TRBJ2-3; D gene unclear. V was cut by 3 bases and J by 4 bases, with 14 bases left in between. The CDR3 has 15 amino acids. In germline, CDR1 is MNHNS, CDR2 SASEGT. The CDR3 nucleotides read TGTGCCAGCAGTGATAGCAGGTCGATCCCAGATACGCAGTATTTT. It encodes CASSDSRSIPDTQYF.

This clonotype turned up a few times. The CDR3 DNA reads as TGCGCCAGCAGCCAAGGACTAGCTCTCGCAGATACGCAGTATTTT. Protein product: CASSQGLALADTQYF. The J gene is TRBJ2-3, the V gene TRBV4-3; 7 nucleotides agree with TRBD2. Germline assignment: CDR1 LGHNA and CDR2 YSLEER. The CDR3 consists of 15 residues. Trimming removed 1 base from V and 4 bases from J; junction bases left unmatched: 5.

This clonotype occurred a few times. This rearrangement joins TRBV29-1 to TRBJ2-2, with 7 bases identical to TRBD1. With V trimmed by 6 bases and J by 5 bases, 9 bases remained unmatched. There are 14 residues in the CDR3. In germline, CDR1 is SQVTM, CDR2 ANQGSEA. CDR3 coding DNA: TGCAGCGTAATGACAGGGTCTGGGACCGGGGAGCTGTTTTTT. Encoded protein: CSVMTGSGTGELFF.

The chain combines TRBV7-6 with TRBJ2-2, with a weak D call TRBD2 (6 bases). This CDR3 is 18 amino acids long. V shed 7 bases and J shed 0 bases, with 21 bases lying between them. Germline CDR1 and CDR2: SGHVS and FNYEAQ. The CDR3 spells CASILRPPSESNTGELFF. The CDR3 DNA reads TGTGCCAGCATCCTCAGGCCCCCTAGCGAATCGAACACCGGGGAGCTGTTTTTT.

This clonotype has a handful of counts. The chain joins TRBV20-1 to TRBJ2-1; D is perhaps TRBD1 or TRBD2 (5 bases each). Trimming pared 0 bases from V and 13 bases from J, leaving 22 bases between. This CDR3 has 15 amino acids. The germline V gene has CDR1 DFQATT and CDR2 SNEGSKA (reference sequence). CDR3 nucleotide sequence: TGCAGTGCTAGAGACCCTTACTCCGGGACGCCTACTCAGTTCTTC. Protein sequence: CSARDPYSGTPTQFF.

This clonotype came up many times. The chain joins TRBV12-3 or TRBV12-4 to TRBJ2-7; maybe TRBD2 (5 bases). The CDR3 spans 13 residues. Trimming took off 3 bases at V and 7 bases at J, with 13 bases between the two ends. CDR3 residues: CASSFSAASEQYF. The CDR3 DNA follows: TGTGCCAGCAGTTTTAGCGCCGCTTCGGAGCAGTACTTC.

This clonotype was observed a handful of times. CDR3 nucleotide sequence: TGCGCCAGCAGCTTCGCAGGGGGGGCTGCCGGGGAGCTGTTTTTT. The encoded protein is CASSFAGGAAGELFF. The chain couples TRBV5-1 to TRBJ2-2; D may correspond to TRBD1 or TRBD2 (7 bases each). Germline-derived CDR1 and CDR2 are SGHRS and YFSETQ. The CDR3 sequence is 15 residues long. Trimming took off 2 bases at V and 6 bases at J, with 14 bases between the two ends. The full variable domain, its missing parts supplied by reference TRBV5-1 and TRBJ2-2, is KAGVTQTPRYLIKTRGQQVTLSCSPISGHRSVSWYQQTPGQGLQFLFEYFSETQRNKGNFPGRFSGRQFSNSRSEMNVSTLELGDSALYLCASSFAGGAAGELFFGEGSRLTVL.

Ten or more counts support this clonotype. J is TRBJ2-5 and V is TRBV20-1, with D tentatively TRBD2 (6 bases). The V end was cut by 5 bases, the J end by 2 bases, with 9 bases between. Germline-derived CDR1 and CDR2 are DFQATT and SNEGSKA (reference sequence). The CDR3 totals 12 residues. The CDR3 coding sequence is TGCAGTGCTCCAGGGAGGCAAGAGACCCAGTACTTC. It is translated as CSAPGRQETQYF.

This clonotype was recorded a few times. The rearrangement links TRBV6-2 or TRBV6-3 to TRBJ2-1; TRBD2 agrees at 7 bases. This CDR3 contains 14 residues. J lost 3 bases, V lost 7 bases, and 6 bases had no gene match. The germline CDR1 and CDR2 sequences are MNHEY and SVGEGT. CDR3 protein: CASKFRGGYNEQFF. The DNA of the CDR3 is TGTGCCAGCAAATTCCGCGGGGGCTACAATGAGCAGTTCTTC.

This chain links TRBV18 with TRBJ2-1; 10 bases match TRBD2. Trimming removed 2 bases from V and 8 bases from J; junction bases left unmatched: 6. Germline assignment: CDR1 KGHSH and CDR2 LQKENI. The CDR3 contains 15 residues. The CDR3 protein is CASSPYSGGAHEQFF. The CDR3 nucleotides are TGTGCCAGCTCACCATACAGCGGGGGGGCCCATGAGCAGTTCTTC. The full variable domain, rest sourced from reference TRBV18 and TRBJ2-1, is NAGVMQNPRHLVRRRGQEARLRCSPMKGHSHVYWYRQLPEEGLKFMVYLQKENIIDESGMPKERFSAEFPKEGPSILRIQQVVRGDSAAYFCASSPYSGGAHEQFFGPGTRLTVL.